This is a list of T cell receptor beta chains from one sample in a study of shared clonotypes between healthy human individuals. Produced via immunoSEQ multiplex PCR; TCRdb's table is partial and in-frame only. The sample has about 2 million clones, roughly 95% seen once; the top ten hold around 1.1%. Sample: naive CD8+ T cells sorted from blood. These receptors came from a man aged 18 to 30 in good health. The CDR3 runs from the conserved cysteine through the conserved F or W. A D gene is named only where the DNA matches it firmly. Only part of the rows carry a size: once, few, many, or a class if the clone is expanded.

d_gene	abundance	v_gene	j_gene	CDR3nt	CDR3aa
NA	NA	TRBV7-7	TRBJ2-1	TGTGCTAGCAGCTTGCTTGTGGACTCCTACAATGAGCAGTTCTTC	CASSLLVDSYNEQFF
NA	NA	TRBV7-2	TRBJ1-3	TGTGCCAGCGCCTGGGAGGGTACCTCTGGAAACACCATATATTTT	CASAWEGTSGNTIYF
NA	once	TRBV25-1	TRBJ2-5	TGTGCCAGCAGTGAATACGCCGTAGAGACCCAGTACTTC	CASSEYAVETQYF
NA	NA	TRBV15	TRBJ2-7	TGTGCCACCAGCAGAGATTGGCCCATGAACGAGCAGTACTTC	CATSRDWPMNEQYF
NA	NA	TRBV7-2	TRBJ1-1	TGTGCCAGCAGCCCCCTCGGCCCTTGGGCTGAAGCTTTCTTT	CASSPLGPWAEAFF
TRBD2	NA	TRBV27	TRBJ2-3	TGTGCCAGCAGTTTAGAAAGCGGGGGCACAGATACGCAGTATTTT	CASSLESGGTDTQYF
NA	NA	TRBV13	TRBJ2-2	TGTGCCAGCGACACAGGGAACACCGGGGAGCTGTTTTTT	CASDTGNTGELFF
NA	NA	TRBV7-9	TRBJ2-4	TGTGCCAGCAGCTTAAGCGCAGATCTAGCCAAAAACATTCAGTACTTC	CASSLSADLAKNIQYF
NA	once	TRBV4-3	TRBJ2-7	TGCGCCAGCAGCCAAGATCTGGCTAGCCTTGCCTACGAGCAGTACTTC	CASSQDLASLAYEQYF
NA	NA	TRBV7-3	TRBJ2-7	TGTGCCAGCAGCTTATACGGGACCACCTACGAGCAGTACTTC	CASSLYGTTYEQYF
NA	once	TRBV27	TRBJ1-2	TGTGCCAGCAAGGGGATGGCAGGGACTAACTATGGCTACACCTTC	CASKGMAGTNYGYTF
TRBD2	NA	TRBV29-1	TRBJ2-1	TGCAGCGTTGCGGGACTAGCGGGGGGGCGTAATGAGCAGTTCTTC	CSVAGLAGGRNEQFF
TRBD1	NA	TRBV29-1	TRBJ2-7	TGCAGCGTTCCGGGACAGGGCACCTACGAGCAGTACTTC	CSVPGQGTYEQYF
NA	NA	TRBV10-3	TRBJ1-2	TGTGCCATCAGTGACCAGGGTAATGGCTACACCTTC	CAISDQGNGYTF
NA	NA	TRBV4-2	TRBJ2-7	TGTGCCAGCAGCCAAGAACGAGAACCCGCCTACGAGCAGTACTTC	CASSQEREPAYEQYF
NA	NA	TRBV28	TRBJ2-5	TGTGCCAGCAGGGCGGGGACAGCTCAAGAGACCCAGTACTTC	CASRAGTAQETQYF
NA	once	TRBV11-2	TRBJ2-3	TGTGCCAGCAGCGGCGGATGGGGGGTGATCACAGATACGCAGTATTTT	CASSGGWGVITDTQYF
NA	NA	TRBV18	TRBJ2-5	TGTGCCAGCTCACCGCAAGGGTTGTGGGGCCAAGAGACCCAGTACTTC	CASSPQGLWGQETQYF
NA	NA	TRBV11-3	TRBJ2-1	TGTGCCAGCAGCTTATCGGTGGCAGGGCCTAACAATGAGCAGTTCTTC	CASSLSVAGPNNEQFF
TRBD1	NA	TRBV6-1	TRBJ1-2	TGTGCCAGCAGTGAGGGACAGGGGTATGGCTACACCTTC	CASSEGQGYGYTF
NA	NA	TRBV7-3	TRBJ2-2	TGTGCCAGCAGCTGGTCAGCGAACACCGGGGAGCTGTTTTTT	CASSWSANTGELFF
TRBD1	once	TRBV5-4	TRBJ2-3	TGTGCCAGCAGCCCACCGGGACAGGGGACCGCTACAGATACGCAGTATTTT	CASSPPGQGTATDTQYF